A single sample is the source of the 5 T cell receptor beta chains below, sequenced in a study of cytomegalovirus exposure and HLA in healthy donors. PCR employed 60 Vbeta and 13 Jbeta primers. The protocol was immunoSEQ multiplex PCR, while the TCRdb copy is restricted to in-frame clones and leaves out a portion. This table holds 100,000 to 150,000 clones, roughly 80% found once. The specimen sequenced was PBMCs. The receptors shown here come from a female donor in good health and CMV-seronegative.

The chain recombines TRBV4-1 with TRBJ1-6, with TRBD1 as a possible D gene (5 bases). The germline gives CDR1 MGHRA, CDR2 YSYEKL. The CDR3 sequence is 14 residues long. Trimming pared 0 bases from V and 7 bases from J, leaving 7 bases between. The CDR3 bases are TGCGCCAGCAGCCAAGATCGGGGGAATTCACCCCTCCACTTT. This sequence encodes CASSQDRGNSPLHF.

The chain employs TRBV19 and TRBJ2-2; 9 bases line up with TRBD1. The germline V gene encodes CDR1 LNHDA and CDR2 SQIVND (reference sequence). After removal of 5 bases from V and 0 bases from J, the junction contained 7 bases not matched to a gene. This CDR3 has 17 residues. The CDR3 bases are TGTGCCAGTAGTCTTGGGACAGGGCTATCGAACACCGGGGAGCTGTTTTTT. Amino acids: CASSLGTGLSNTGELFF. Full variable domain (outside the CDR3, taken from reference TRBV19 and TRBJ2-2): DGGITQSPKYLFRKEGQNVTLSCEQNLNHDAMYWYRQDPGQGLRLIYYSQIVNDFQKGDIAEGYSVSREKKESFPLTVTSAQKNPTAFYLCASSLGTGLSNTGELFFGEGSRLTVL.

Comments on this clone: Compared with germline, one end of the junction differs, possibly owing to a read error. The chain is built from TRBV13 and TRBJ2-7; 8 bases agree with TRBD2. Germline CDR1 reads PRHDT; CDR2 reads FYEKMQ (reference sequence). There are 13 residues in the CDR3. CDR3 region: CASSLAGSGEQYF. As DNA, the CDR3 is TGTGCCAGCAGTTTAGCGGGAAGTGGCGAGCAGTACTTC.

V and J are TRBV7-9 and TRBJ2-7; 9 nucleotides align to TRBD2. The CDR3 sequence is 18 residues long. Germline CDR1 SEHNR, CDR2 FQNEAQ (reference sequence). J lost 1 base, V lost 5 bases, and 15 bases had no gene match. CDR3 bases: TGTGCCAGCAGCCCTTGGGTTAGCGGGAGATTGTTTTCCTACGAGCAGTACTTC. Translating gives CASSPWVSGRLFSYEQYF. The full variable domain, its missing parts supplied by reference TRBV7-9 and TRBJ2-7, is DTGVSQNPRHKITKRGQNVTFRCDPISEHNRLYWYRQTLGQGPEFLTYFQNEAQLEKSRLLSDRFSAERPKGSFSTLEIQRTEQGDSAMYLCASSPWVSGRLFSYEQYFGPGTRLTVT.

This clone was detected only once. The chain combines TRBV19 with TRBJ2-7, with 8 positions matching TRBD2. From germline, CDR1 is LNHDA and CDR2 SQIVND (reference sequence). V was pared by 8 bases and J by 4 bases, with 10 bases of the junction left unmatched. The CDR3 is made up of 14 amino acids. CDR3 sequence reads: CASSRTGGPYEQYF. DNA for the CDR3: TGTGCCAGTTCCAGGACGGGGGGGCCGTACGAGCAGTACTTC. Looking up the rest from reference TRBV19 and TRBJ2-7 gives the full variable domain: DGGITQSPKYLFRKEGQNVTLSCEQNLNHDAMYWYRQDPGQGLRLIYYSQIVNDFQKGDIAEGYSVSREKKESFPLTVTSAQKNPTAFYLCASSRTGGPYEQYFGPGTRLTVT.